This TCR beta chain was recovered during a study of blood T cell repertoires in COVID-19. V was trimmed by 6 bases and J by 8 bases, leaving 19 bases between them. This CDR3 has 14 residues. Germline CDR1 and CDR2: MNHEY and SVGAGI. Sequenced by immunoSEQ multiplex PCR; TCRdb stores in-frame clones only, minus some. Of roughly 87,000 clones detected, about 91% appear once; the ten largest clones hold over 0.35%. The receptor's source is a man in his sixties with acute or convalescent COVID-19. The sample was peripheral blood. This chain connects TRBV6-5 to TRBJ1-2; D not resolved. CDR3 DNA sequence: TGTGCCAGCAGAACCGAGGGTACTCGTGCGGGCTACACCTTC. The encoded protein is CASRTEGTRAGYTF.